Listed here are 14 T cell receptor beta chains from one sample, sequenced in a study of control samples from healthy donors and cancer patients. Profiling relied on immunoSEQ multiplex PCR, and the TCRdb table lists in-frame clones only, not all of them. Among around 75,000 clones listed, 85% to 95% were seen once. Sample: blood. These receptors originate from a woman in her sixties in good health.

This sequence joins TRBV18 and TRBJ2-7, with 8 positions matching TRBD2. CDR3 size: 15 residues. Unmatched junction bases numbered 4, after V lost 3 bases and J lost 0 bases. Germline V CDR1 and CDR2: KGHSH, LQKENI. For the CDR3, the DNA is TGTGCCAGCTCACCGGGGACTAGTGGCTCCTACGAGCAGTACTTC. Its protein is CASSPGTSGSYEQYF.

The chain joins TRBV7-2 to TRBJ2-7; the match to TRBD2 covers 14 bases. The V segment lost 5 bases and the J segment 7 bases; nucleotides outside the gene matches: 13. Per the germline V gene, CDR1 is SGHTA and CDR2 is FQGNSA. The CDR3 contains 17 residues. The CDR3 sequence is CASSPRLAGGPPREQYF. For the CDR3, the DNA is TGTGCCAGCAGCCCGAGACTAGCGGGAGGGCCTCCTCGGGAGCAGTACTTC.

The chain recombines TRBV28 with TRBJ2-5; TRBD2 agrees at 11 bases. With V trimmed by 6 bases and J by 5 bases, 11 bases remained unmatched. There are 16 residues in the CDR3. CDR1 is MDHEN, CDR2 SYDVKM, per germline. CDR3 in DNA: TGTGCCAGCAGATCGCCACCACTAGCGGGAGATGAGACCCAGTACTTC. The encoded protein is CASRSPPLAGDETQYF.

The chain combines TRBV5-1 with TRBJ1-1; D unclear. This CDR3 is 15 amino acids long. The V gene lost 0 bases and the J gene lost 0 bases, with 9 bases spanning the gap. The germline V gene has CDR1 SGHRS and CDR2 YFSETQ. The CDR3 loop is CASSLGNSLNTEAFF. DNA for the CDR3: TGCGCCAGCAGCTTGGGTAACAGTTTGAACACTGAAGCTTTCTTT.

CDR3 DNA sequence: TGCGCCAGCAGCCAAGTGGGGACACGAAGACCTTACGAGCAGTACTTC. It encodes CASSQVGTRRPYEQYF. J is TRBJ2-7 and V is TRBV4-1, with D perhaps TRBD1 (6 bases). This CDR3 region has 16 residues. Germline CDR1 is MGHRA and CDR2 is YSYEKL. The germline V and J ends were trimmed by 1 base and 4 bases, with 17 bases remaining between them.

This chain's CDR3 is CASGRSSGYNEQFF. CDR3 DNA: TGTGCCAGTGGGCGGTCGAGCGGTTACAATGAGCAGTTCTTC. The genes are TRBV28 and TRBJ2-1; D is perhaps TRBD2 (5 bases). Between the trimmed V and J ends, which lost 9 bases and 4 bases, there was a span of 16 bases. CDR3 length: 14 amino acids. Germline loops: CDR1 MDHEN, CDR2 SYDVKM.

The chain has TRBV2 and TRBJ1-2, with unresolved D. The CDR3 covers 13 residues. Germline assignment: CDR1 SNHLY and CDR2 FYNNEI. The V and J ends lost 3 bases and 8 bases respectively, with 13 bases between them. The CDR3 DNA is TGTGCCAGCAGTGACGATCGGAGGTCGGGCTACACCTTC. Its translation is CASSDDRRSGYTF.

The CDR3 spells CASSFERNSPLHF. The CDR3 DNA reads TGTGCCAGCAGTTTTGAAAGAAATTCACCCCTCCACTTT. J is TRBJ1-6 and V is TRBV27; D is uncertain. Trimming left V 3 bases short and J 7 bases short, with 7 bases between. CDR1 MNHEY and CDR2 SMNVEV come from the germline V gene (reference sequence). This CDR3 is 13 amino acids long.

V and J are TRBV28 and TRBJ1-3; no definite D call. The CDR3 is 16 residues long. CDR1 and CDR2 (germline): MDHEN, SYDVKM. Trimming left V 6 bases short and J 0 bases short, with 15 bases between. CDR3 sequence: CASRGWAGSSGNTIYF. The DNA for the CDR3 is TGTGCCAGCAGAGGTTGGGCCGGGAGCTCTGGAAACACCATATATTTT.

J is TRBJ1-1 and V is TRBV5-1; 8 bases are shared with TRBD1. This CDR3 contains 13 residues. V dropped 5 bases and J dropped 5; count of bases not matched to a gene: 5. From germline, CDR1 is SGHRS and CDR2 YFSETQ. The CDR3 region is CASRKQGGTEAFF. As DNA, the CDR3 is TGCGCCAGCAGAAAACAGGGGGGGACTGAAGCTTTCTTT. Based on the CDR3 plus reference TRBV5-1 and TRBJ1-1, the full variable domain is KAGVTQTPRYLIKTRGQQVTLSCSPISGHRSVSWYQQTPGQGLQFLFEYFSETQRNKGNFPGRFSGRQFSNSRSEMNVSTLELGDSALYLCASRKQGGTEAFFGQGTRLTVV.

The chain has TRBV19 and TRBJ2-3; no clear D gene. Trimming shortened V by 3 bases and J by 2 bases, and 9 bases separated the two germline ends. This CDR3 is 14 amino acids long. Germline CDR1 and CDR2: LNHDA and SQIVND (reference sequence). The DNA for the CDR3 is TGTGCCAGTAGTATCCAGCAGAACACAGATACGCAGTATTTT. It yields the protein CASSIQQNTDTQYF.

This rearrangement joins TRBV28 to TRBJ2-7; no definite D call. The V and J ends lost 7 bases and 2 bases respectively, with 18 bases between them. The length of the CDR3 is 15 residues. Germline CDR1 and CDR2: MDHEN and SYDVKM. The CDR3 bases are TGTGCCAGCACCTCTCCAGGCAAACCACCCTACGAGCAGTACTTC. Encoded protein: CASTSPGKPPYEQYF.

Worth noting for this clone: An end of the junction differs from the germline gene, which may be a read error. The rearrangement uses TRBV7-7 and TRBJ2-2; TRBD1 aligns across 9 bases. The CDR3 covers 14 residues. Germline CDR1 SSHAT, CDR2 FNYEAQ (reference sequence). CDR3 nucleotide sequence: TGTGCTAGCAGCCAGGGACAGGGCGCCGGGGAGCTGTTTTTT. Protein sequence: CASSQGQGAGELFF.

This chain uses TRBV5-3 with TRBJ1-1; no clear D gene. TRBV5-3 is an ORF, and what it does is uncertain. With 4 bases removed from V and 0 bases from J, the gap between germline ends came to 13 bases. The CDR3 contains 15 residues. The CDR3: CARSPSGGMNTEAFF. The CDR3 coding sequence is TGTGCCAGAAGCCCATCCGGCGGAATGAACACTGAAGCTTTCTTT.